A selection of T cell receptor beta chains follows, all from one sample in a study of beta chain features in type 1 diabetes. Profiling relied on immunoSEQ multiplex PCR, and the TCRdb table lists in-frame clones only, not all of them. Of 640,000 or so clones in the sample, around an eighth were seen once. The specimen was naive CD4+ T cells from blood. Source of these receptors: a man aged 18 to 29 with type 1 diabetes. CDR3s include the opening cysteine and the closing phenylalanine or tryptophan. A D gene is named only where the DNA matches it firmly. Rows may omit the clone size; those that give it use once, few, many or a size class.

>TRBJ2-3|-|TRBD2|TRBV7-2
CASSLQGLAGNVDTQYF
TGTGCCAGCAGCCTCCAGGGGCTAGCGGGAAATGTAGATACGCAGTATTTT
>TRBJ1-1|-|-|TRBV29-1
CSVRQVLNTEAFF
TGCAGCGTTAGACAGGTCCTGAACACTGAAGCTTTCTTT
>TRBJ2-5|few|TRBD2|TRBV5-1
CASSPSGGQETQYF
TGCGCCAGCAGCCCTAGCGGGGGACAAGAGACCCAGTACTTC
>TRBJ2-7|few|-|TRBV5-6
CASSLEEEQYF
TGTGCCAGCAGCTTGGAGGAAGAGCAGTACTTC
>TRBJ1-4|-|-|TRBV11-2
CASSPDAVEKLFF
TGTGCCAGCAGCCCCGACGCGGTCGAAAAACTGTTTTTT
>TRBJ1-6|-|TRBD1|TRBV29-1
CSVRQGNNSPLHF
TGCAGCGTGCGACAGGGCAATAATTCACCCCTCCACTTT
>TRBJ2-3|-|-|TRBV4-1
CASSPQGRATDTQYF
TGCGCCAGCAGCCCACAGGGGAGGGCCACAGATACGCAGTATTTT
>TRBJ1-1|few|-|TRBV7-9
CASSYEPNTEAFF
TGTGCCAGCAGCTACGAGCCGAACACTGAAGCTTTCTTT
>TRBJ1-1|few|TRBD1|TRBV30
CAWSRQGEEAFF
TGTGCCTGGAGTAGACAGGGGGAGGAAGCTTTCTTT
>TRBJ1-1|-|-|TRBV7-2
CASSFGWGNTEAFF
TGTGCCAGCAGCTTCGGGTGGGGGAACACTGAAGCTTTCTTT